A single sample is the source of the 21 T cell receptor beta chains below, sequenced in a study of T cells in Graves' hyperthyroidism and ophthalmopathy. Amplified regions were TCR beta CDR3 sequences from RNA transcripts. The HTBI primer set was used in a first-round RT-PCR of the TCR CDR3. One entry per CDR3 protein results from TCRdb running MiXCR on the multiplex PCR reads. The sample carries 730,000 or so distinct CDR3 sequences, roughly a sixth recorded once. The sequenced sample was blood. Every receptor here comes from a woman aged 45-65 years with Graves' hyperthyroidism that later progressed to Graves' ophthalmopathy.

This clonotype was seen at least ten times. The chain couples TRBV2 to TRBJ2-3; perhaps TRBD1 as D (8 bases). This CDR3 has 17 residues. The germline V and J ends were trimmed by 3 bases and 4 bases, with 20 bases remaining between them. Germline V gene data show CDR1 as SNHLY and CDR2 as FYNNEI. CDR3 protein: CASSEGRGQGGADTQYF. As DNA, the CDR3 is TGTGCCAGCAGTGAGGGGCGTGGACAGGGAGGGGCAGATACGCAGTATTTT. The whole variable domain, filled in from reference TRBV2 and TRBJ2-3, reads EPEVTQTPSHQVTQMGQEVILRCVPISNHLYFYWYRQILGQKVEFLVSFYNNEISEKSEIFDDQFSVERPDGSNFTLKIRSTKLEDSAMYFCASSEGRGQGGADTQYFGPGTRLTVL.

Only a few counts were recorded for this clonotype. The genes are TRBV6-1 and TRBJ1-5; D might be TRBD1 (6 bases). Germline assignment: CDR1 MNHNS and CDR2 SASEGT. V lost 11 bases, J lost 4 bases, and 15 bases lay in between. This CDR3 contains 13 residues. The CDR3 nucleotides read TGTGCCCACGCCCCAGGGGCAAATCAGCCCCAGCATTTT. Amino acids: CAHAPGANQPQHF.

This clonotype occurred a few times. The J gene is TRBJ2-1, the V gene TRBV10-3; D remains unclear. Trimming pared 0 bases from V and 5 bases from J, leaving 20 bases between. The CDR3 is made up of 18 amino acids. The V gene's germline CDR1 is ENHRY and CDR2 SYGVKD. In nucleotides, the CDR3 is TGTGCCATCAGTGAGTCGAAGTCGGAATTAAGAGCAAACAATGAGCAGTTCTTC. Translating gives CAISESKSELRANNEQFF.

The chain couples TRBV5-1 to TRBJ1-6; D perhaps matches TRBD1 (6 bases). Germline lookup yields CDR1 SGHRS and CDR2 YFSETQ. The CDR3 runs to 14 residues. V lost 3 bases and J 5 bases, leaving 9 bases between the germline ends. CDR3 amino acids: CASSSRQDNSPLHF. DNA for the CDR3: TGCGCCAGCAGCTCGAGACAGGATAATTCACCCCTCCACTTT. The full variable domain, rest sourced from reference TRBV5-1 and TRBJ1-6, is KAGVTQTPRYLIKTRGQQVTLSCSPISGHRSVSWYQQTPGQGLQFLFEYFSETQRNKGNFPGRFSGRQFSNSRSEMNVSTLELGDSALYLCASSSRQDNSPLHFGNGTRLTVT.

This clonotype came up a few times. The CDR3 sequence is CASSQTSGGAVGEQFF. In nucleotides, the CDR3 is TGTGCCAGCAGTCAGACTAGCGGGGGGGCCGTGGGTGAGCAGTTCTTC. The chain uses TRBV27 and TRBJ2-1, with 14 nucleotides matching TRBD2. V lost 5 bases and J lost 9; bases outside the gene matches: 9. CDR1 MNHEY and CDR2 SMNVEV come from the germline V gene (reference sequence). CDR3 size: 16 residues.

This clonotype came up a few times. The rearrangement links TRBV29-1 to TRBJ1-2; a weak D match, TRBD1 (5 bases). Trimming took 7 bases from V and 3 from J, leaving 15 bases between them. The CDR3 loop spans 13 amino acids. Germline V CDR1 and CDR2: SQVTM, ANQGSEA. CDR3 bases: TGCAGCGCTCTGCCAGGGCTGCACTATGGCTACACCTTC. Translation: CSALPGLHYGYTF.

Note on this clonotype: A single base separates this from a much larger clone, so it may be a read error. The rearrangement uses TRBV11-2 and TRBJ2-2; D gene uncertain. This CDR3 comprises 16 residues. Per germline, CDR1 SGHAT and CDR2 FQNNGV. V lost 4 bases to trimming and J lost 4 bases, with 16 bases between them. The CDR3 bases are TGTGCCAGCAGCTCAGACCCGCGCCCGGGCACCGGGGAGCTGTTTTTT. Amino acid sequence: CASSSDPRPGTGELFF.

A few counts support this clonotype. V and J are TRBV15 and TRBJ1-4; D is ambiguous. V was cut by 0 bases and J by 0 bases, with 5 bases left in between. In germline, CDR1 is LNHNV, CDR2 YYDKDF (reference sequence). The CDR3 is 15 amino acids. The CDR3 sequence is CATSRDRATNEKLFF. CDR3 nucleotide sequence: TGTGCCACCAGCAGAGATCGGGCAACTAATGAAAAACTGTTTTTT.

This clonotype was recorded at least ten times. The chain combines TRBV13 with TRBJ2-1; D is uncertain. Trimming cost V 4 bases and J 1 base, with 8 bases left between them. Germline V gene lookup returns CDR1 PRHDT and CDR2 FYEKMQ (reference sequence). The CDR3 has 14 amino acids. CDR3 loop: CASSSALSYNEQFF. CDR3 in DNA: TGTGCCAGCAGCTCGGCCCTGTCCTACAATGAGCAGTTCTTC.

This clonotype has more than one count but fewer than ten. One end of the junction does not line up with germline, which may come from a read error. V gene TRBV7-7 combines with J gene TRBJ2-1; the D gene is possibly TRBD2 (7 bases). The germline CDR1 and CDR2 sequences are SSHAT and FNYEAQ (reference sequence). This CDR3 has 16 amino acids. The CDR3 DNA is TGTGCTAGCAGCTTATTGTCGGGGGCGGGGGACAATGAGCAGTTCTTC. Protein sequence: CASSLLSGAGDNEQFF.

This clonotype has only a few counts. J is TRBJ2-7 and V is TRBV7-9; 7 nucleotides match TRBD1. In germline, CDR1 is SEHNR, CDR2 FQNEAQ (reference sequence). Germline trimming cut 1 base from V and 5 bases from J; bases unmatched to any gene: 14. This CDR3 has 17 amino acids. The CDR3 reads CASSLEVWNRGVHEQYF. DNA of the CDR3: TGTGCCAGCAGCTTAGAAGTGTGGAACAGGGGTGTCCACGAGCAGTACTTC.

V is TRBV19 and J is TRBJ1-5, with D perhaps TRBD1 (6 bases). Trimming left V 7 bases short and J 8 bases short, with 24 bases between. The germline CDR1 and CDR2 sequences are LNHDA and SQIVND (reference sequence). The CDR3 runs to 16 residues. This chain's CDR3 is CASTTTGNIVAEPQHF. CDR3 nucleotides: TGTGCCAGTACCACTACAGGGAATATCGTCGCGGAGCCCCAGCATTTT.

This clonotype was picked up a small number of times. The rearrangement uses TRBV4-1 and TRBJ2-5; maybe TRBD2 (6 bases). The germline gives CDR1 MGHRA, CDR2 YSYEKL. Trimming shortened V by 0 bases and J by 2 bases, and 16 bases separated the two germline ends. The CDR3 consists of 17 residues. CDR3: CASSQDPGGTFQETQYF. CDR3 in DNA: TGCGCCAGCAGCCAAGACCCTGGCGGGACCTTTCAAGAGACCCAGTACTTC.

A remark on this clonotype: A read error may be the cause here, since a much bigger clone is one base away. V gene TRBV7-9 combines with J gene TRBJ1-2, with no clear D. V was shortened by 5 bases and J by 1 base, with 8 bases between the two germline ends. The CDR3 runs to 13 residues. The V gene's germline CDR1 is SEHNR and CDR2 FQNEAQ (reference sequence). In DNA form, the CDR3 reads TGTGCCAGCAGCGTAACAGATAACTATGGCTACACCTTC. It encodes CASSVTDNYGYTF.

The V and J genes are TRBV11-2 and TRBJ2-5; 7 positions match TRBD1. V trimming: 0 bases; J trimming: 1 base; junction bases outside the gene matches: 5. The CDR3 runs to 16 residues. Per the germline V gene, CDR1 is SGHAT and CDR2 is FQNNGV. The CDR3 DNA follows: TGTGCCAGCAGCTTAGAGTCGGGACAGCTCCAAGAGACCCAGTACTTC. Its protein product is CASSLESGQLQETQYF. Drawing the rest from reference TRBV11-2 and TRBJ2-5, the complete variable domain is EAGVAQSPRYKIIEKRQSVAFWCNPISGHATLYWYQQILGQGPKLLIQFQNNGVVDDSQLPKDRFSAERLKGVDSTLKIQPAKLEDSAVYLCASSLESGQLQETQYFGPGTRLLVL.

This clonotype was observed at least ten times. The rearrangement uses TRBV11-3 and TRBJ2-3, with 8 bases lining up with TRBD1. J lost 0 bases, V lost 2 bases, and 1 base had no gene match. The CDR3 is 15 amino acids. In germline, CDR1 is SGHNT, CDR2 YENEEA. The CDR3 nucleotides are TGTGCCAGCAGCTTACGGACAGGGAGCACAGATACGCAGTATTTT. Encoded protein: CASSLRTGSTDTQYF.

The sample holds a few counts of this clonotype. CDR3: CASSSYRGSSEKLFF. The CDR3 DNA sequence: TGTGCCAGCAGCTCTTACAGGGGGTCAAGTGAAAAACTGTTTTTT. The chain is built from TRBV7-2 and TRBJ1-4; TRBD1 matches at 8 bases. The CDR3 length is 15 residues. The V gene end was trimmed by 4 bases and the J gene end by 7 bases; junction bases not matched to a gene: 8. Per the germline V gene, CDR1 is SGHTA and CDR2 is FQGNSA.

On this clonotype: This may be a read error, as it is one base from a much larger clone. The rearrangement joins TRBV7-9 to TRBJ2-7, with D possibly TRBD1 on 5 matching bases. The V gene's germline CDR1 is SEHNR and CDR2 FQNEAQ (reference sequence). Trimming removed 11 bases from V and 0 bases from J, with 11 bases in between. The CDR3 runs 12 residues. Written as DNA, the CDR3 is TGTGCCGGCCAGGGCCTCTCCTACGAGCAGTACTTC. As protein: CAGQGLSYEQYF.

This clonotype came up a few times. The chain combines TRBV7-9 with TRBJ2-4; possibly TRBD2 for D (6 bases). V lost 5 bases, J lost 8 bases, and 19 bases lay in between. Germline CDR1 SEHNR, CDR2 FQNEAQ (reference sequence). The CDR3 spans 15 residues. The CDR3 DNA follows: TGTGCCAGCAGCCCCCTCGGAGGAGGGTCCGACATTCAGTACTTC. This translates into CASSPLGGGSDIQYF.

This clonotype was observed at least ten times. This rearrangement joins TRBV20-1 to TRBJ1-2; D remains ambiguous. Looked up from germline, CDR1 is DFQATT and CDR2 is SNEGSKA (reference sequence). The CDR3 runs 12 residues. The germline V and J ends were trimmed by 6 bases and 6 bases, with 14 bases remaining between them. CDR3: CSAPRPGHGYTF. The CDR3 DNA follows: TGCAGTGCCCCAAGACCCGGACATGGCTACACCTTC.

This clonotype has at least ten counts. The DNA of the CDR3 is TGTGCCAGCAGCCACGGAGACAGGAACTATGGCTACACCTTC. Residues: CASSHGDRNYGYTF. The chain carries TRBV3-1 and TRBJ1-2; a possible D gene is TRBD1 (6 bases). This CDR3 comprises 14 residues. Trimming stripped 3 bases from V and 2 bases from J, with 10 bases between. The germline V gene has CDR1 LGHDT and CDR2 YNNKEL (reference sequence).